This entry concerns a single TCR beta chain. What it binds is unknown. TCR alpha and beta CDR3 regions were amplified from RNA using iRepertoire nested multiplex PCR. Each CDR3 protein is one row after TCRdb ran MiXCR on the multiplex PCR reads. The repertoire has fewer than 500,000 distinct CDR3 sequences, 41% of them found once; the top ten carry 12%. This sample stems from a study of glioma-infiltrating T cells. At the level of the study: WHO grade II oligodendrogliomas or astrocytomas, plus non-recurrent WHO grade IV glioblastomas, were sampled.

Study-wide points: Shared blood CDR3 signature motifs marked patients with low tissue-blood divergence.

The trim removed 2 bases at V and 4 bases at J, leaving 0 bases unmatched. There are 15 residues in the CDR3. Germline loops: CDR1 MDHEN, CDR2 SYDVKM. The rearrangement joins TRBV28 to TRBJ2-7; 15 nucleotides match TRBD2. The sequenced sample consisted of glioma tissue, nonneoplastic brain tissue, or PBMCs (not recorded which). The clonotype was recovered from a human donor with low-grade glioma or glioblastoma, undergoing nonglioma brain surgery, or in good health (not recorded which). CDR3 coding DNA: TGTGCCAGCAGTTTAGGGACTAGCGGGAGGTACGAGCAGTACTTC. Its translation is CASSLGTSGRYEQYF.